Presented here are 4 T cell receptor beta chains from one specimen sequenced in a study of CD8 T cells in ankylosing spondylitis. One entry per CDR3 protein results from TCRdb running MiXCR on the 5' RACE reads. The table lists about 200,000 distinct CDR3 sequences, around 13% of them singletons. The material sequenced was blood, either unsorted or a sorted T cell fraction (not recorded which). These receptors were taken from a male donor with ankylosing spondylitis or in good health (not recorded which).

The chain recombines TRBV4-1 with TRBJ2-6; D remains unclear. Trimming cost V 1 base and J 0 bases, with 4 bases left between them. Germline V gene sequence: CDR1 MGHRA, CDR2 YSYEKL. The CDR3 runs 15 residues. The CDR3 sequence is CASSQGFSGANVLTF. The CDR3 nucleotides are TGCGCCAGCAGCCAAGGATTCTCTGGGGCCAACGTCCTGACTTTC.

The rearrangement joins TRBV6-5 to TRBJ2-1; 7 bases are a match to TRBD2. V was pared by 4 bases and J by 6 bases, with 6 bases of the junction left unmatched. CDR3 length: 14 residues. Germline assignment: CDR1 MNHEY and CDR2 SVGAGI. Here the CDR3 reads CASSLAGGANEQFF. DNA of the CDR3: TGTGCCAGCAGTTTAGCGGGCGGGGCCAATGAGCAGTTCTTC.

This chain uses TRBV29-1 with TRBJ2-7; the D call may be TRBD1 or TRBD2 (5 bases each). This CDR3 contains 13 residues. V lost 1 base and J 3 bases, leaving 10 bases between the germline ends. Germline CDR1 reads SQVTM; CDR2 reads ANQGSEA. The CDR3: CSVEGVRGYEQYF. The CDR3 coding sequence is TGCAGCGTTGAAGGGGTGAGGGGCTACGAGCAGTACTTC.

Only one count was recorded for this clonotype. The rearrangement joins TRBV30 to TRBJ2-2; D ambiguous. Germline V gene lookup returns CDR1 GTSNPN and CDR2 SVGIG (reference sequence). V was pared by 0 bases and J by 6 bases, with 8 bases between. The CDR3 runs to 13 residues. In DNA form, the CDR3 reads TGTGCCTGGAGTGTAAGCTGGGCCGGGGAGCTGTTTTTT. Translation: CAWSVSWAGELFF.